This TCR beta chain was sequenced during a study of cytomegalovirus exposure and HLA in healthy donors (dated by TCRdb to between 2016 and 2019). Study-wide context: An earlier analysis of under 600 of the donors reported more than 250 Gb of sequence data and some 120 million unique TCR beta sequences from roughly 180 million T cells. Roughly 320 gigabases of sequencing data and tens of millions of unique TCR sequences made up an early release that covered some 640 HLA-typed donors. An earlier analysis of fewer than 750 of the donors used high-throughput TCR beta sequencing to judge whether each TCR beta V gene segment behaved as functional or pseudogenic. Using immunosequencing, the study profiled T cell repertoires from 550 to 750 subjects and related those repertoires to cytomegalovirus serostatus. The number of donors typed differed by locus, with roughly 629-640 for A, B, C, DRB1 and DQB1, roughly 520 for DQA1, 600 to 610 for DPA1, and approximately 470 for DPB1. Of the roughly 410 genotyped donors, 80% to 90% were placed in the genetic ancestry cluster associated with self-reported Caucasian donors. Because of strong linkage in the cohort, five DR-DQ haplotypes were treated as single units for association and clustering. Among 300 to 500 genotyped donors of the cohort, an average of about 220,000 unique TCR beta nucleotide sequences was sequenced per donor, of which 15% to 20% were non-productive. Alongside the repertoire data, information on donor age, sex, ethnicity and CMV serostatus was compiled. The study aimed to test whether signatures of past pathogen exposure could be identified by cataloging public T cell receptors. HLA typing included class I and class II loci at four-digit resolution. In a later analysis, previously published TCR beta repertoires from 670 or so donors were re-analyzed and high-resolution HLA genotyping was added so that TCR occurrence patterns could be studied. A later genetic analysis took genome-wide SNP genotypes for about 65% of the roughly 670 donors and used that subset as a discovery cohort. In addition to the first cohort of approximately 650 subjects, a separate validation cohort of about 120 different subjects was used. The study combined high-throughput TCR immunosequencing, statistical association of individual TCRs with disease status, and machine learning to predict cytomegalovirus infection status. Rather than using new phenotypic data, the later analysis identified candidate immune exposures from TCR beta sequences and from how often those sequences occurred across donors. All discovery cohort repertoires had been generated using a single sequencing platform.

Points the paper makes about the study in general: The cohort was sequenced for TCR beta chains only, and without alpha or paired-chain data the features that could be detected were limited. Because counts were too low, roughly 16 rarely observed V segments, including chromosome 9 orphons, were left out of the earlier analysis of 587 of the donors. In a later analysis, the rate of TCR association differed among HLA loci, with DRB1 alleles having the most associated TCRs and HLA-C alleles having the fewest. Because HLA typing was missing for some donors at each locus, association tests included only the typed subset. Cytomegalovirus status was reported to be diagnosed by the classifier with high specificity and sensitivity in both the original and validation cohorts. A later analysis associated about 18,000 TCR beta sequences with specific HLA alleles at a false discovery rate of 0.05. A further reported finding was that TCR beta sequences accurately predicted the HLA-A and HLA-B alleles for most subjects in the first cohort. A later analysis found that most CMV-associated TCR beta chains appeared HLA-restricted, with HLA associations seemingly driven largely by CMV exposure. The sequencing pipeline was judged likely to have produced a cluster of highly shared sequence variants as a technical artifact. Correlated functional status among segregating V segments might be attributable to linkage disequilibrium, but an unknown experimental factor could not be ruled out. Sequencing depth was assumed to be roughly uniform across donors in the presence/absence analyses, though that assumption may not hold. Because the 87-base-pair reads could not distinguish some IMGT-functional V segments, including TRBV6-2 and TRBV6-3, those segments were excluded. It was suggested by the authors that the approach could potentially be generalized to other disease states and immunological phenotypes. For the cohort, immune exposure information was limited to CMV serostatus. Compared with the roughly 720-donor mean, donors in an Asian-associated ancestry cluster had fewer N-insertions in productive TCRs, according to a later genetic analysis. Most TCR sequences were seen in very few donors, while some public TCRs were found in many individuals. A total of 150 or so TCR beta chains were listed by the study as associated with cytomegalovirus. In vitro tests confirmed that a few of the cytomegalovirus-associated TCR beta chains recognize cytomegalovirus antigens. An earlier analysis of several hundred of the donors showed that most TCR beta V segments appeared in productive rearrangements either about 87% or about 30% of the time, which broadly matched IMGT annotations. Assigning TCR associations to individual alleles was difficult when HLA alleles, especially DR and DQ, strongly co-occurred. Several of the top co-occurrence clusters appeared to be linked to parvovirus B19, influenza, CMV and Epstein-Barr virus, according to a later analysis. V-gene and J-gene trimming of TCR beta chains was associated with a missense DCLRE1C variant in a later genetic analysis, and the association was replicated in an independent cohort. In a later analysis, HLA-associated TCR beta chains were found to be more clonally expanded and to have lower generation probabilities than equally common non-associated chains.

The cohort comprised around 700 healthy bone marrow donors. Cohort members were all nominally healthy when sampled, although unrecorded immune exposures were likely present. The donor was CMV seronegative and was included in the group of over 300 seronegative cohort members. Every donor gave a peripheral blood sample, and the peripheral blood mononuclear cells from that sample were used for TCR beta sequencing. Genomic DNA was extracted from the blood cell samples with the Qiagen DNeasy Blood Extraction Kit. Library prep was done by the immunoSEQ multiplex PCR assay. For the multiplex PCR, a mixture combining 60 forward primers for TCR Vbeta segments and 13 reverse primers for TCR Jbeta segments was used. The CDR3 region of rearranged TCR beta genes was amplified from genomic DNA by a multiplex PCR assay. The amplified TCR beta libraries were sequenced on the Illumina HiSeq System as 87-base-pair reads. The study's own analysis went as follows. A later analysis tallied roughly 78 million unique TCR beta chains across the 666 repertoires, and some 10 million of those chains were shared by two or more donors. To remove PCR and sequencing errors, raw reads were error-corrected and collapsed into unique sequences using a nearest-neighbor algorithm that merged closely related sequences. To assign V, D and J gene segments, CDR3 sequences were aligned to IMGT reference sequences. For a sequence to be retained, a match of at least six nucleotides was required to both a V gene segment and a J gene segment. Rearrangements were called productive when the CDR3 lacked stop codons and stayed in frame with V and J; all others were non-productive. Following IMGT convention, CDR3 was defined as the stretch from the second conserved V-encoded cysteine to the conserved J-encoded phenylalanine. The earlier analysis of 587 of the donors excluded sequences that lacked an unambiguous match to a single V gene segment. In an earlier analysis of almost 600 of the donors, a V segment was called functional when productive rearrangements were above 56.7%, and segregating when the standard deviation between donors exceeded 5%. A statistical classification framework was built to diagnose cytomegalovirus status from the catalog of TCR beta chain sequences. In a later analysis, V and J genes were assigned by comparing TCR nucleotide sequences against IMGT/GENE-DB human TR gene sequences. Using the TCRdist pipeline, a later analysis assigned CDR3 sequences along with most-parsimonious VDJ recombination scenarios. In a later analysis, each TCR beta chain was defined by its CDR3 amino acid sequence together with its V-gene family, and reads lacking a unique V-gene family were excluded. To address suspected cross-contamination and a sequencing artifact, a later analysis removed approximately 600 highly shared, low-generation-probability nucleotide sequences. For each public chain, a later analysis derived a clonal expansion index from normalized ranks of inferred template counts within each repertoire. Generation probabilities in a later analysis came from a VDJ recombination model fitted to out-of-frame rearrangements, and those results were checked against IGoR. In a later analysis, hypergeometric tests were used to score TCR-TCR, TCR-HLA and TCR-CMV co-occurrence, with a repertoire-size bias correction applied to TCR pairs. False discovery rates were estimated in a later analysis by permuting HLA or CMV assignments 20 times. In a later analysis, co-occurring TCRs were grouped using DBSCAN, with TCRdist sequence similarity added in when clustering inside HLA-allele-positive subsets. Co-occurrence clustering excluded repertoires with fewer than 30,000 or more than 120,000 public chains, plus five with anomalous nucleotide sharing. Entries here come from immuneACCESS through TCRdb and include only in-frame sequences with V and J called. Some clones fail to appear in such tables; in the studies checked, an unresolved V gene covers under half of the shortfall, and the cause of the remainder is unknown. V and J calls and clone size come straight from that table; D and trimming were deduced from the DNA. The sample contains about 120,000 clones, roughly 80% of them found a single time. The ten biggest clones cover about 1.5% of the sample.

The CDR3 numbers 15 residues from cysteine through phenylalanine. Only the CDR3 region is kept as DNA, spanning 45 bases read in frame from base 1. Here V drops 4 bases and J drops 10 bases, and the junction holds 11 bases not matched to any gene. As encoded in the germline V gene, CDR1 is SGHTA while CDR2 is FQGNSA. A remark on this clone: It lacks a known antigen. Qualities for individual bases were not recorded, and no much larger clone is one base off.

The V and J genes are TRBV7-2 and TRBJ2-1, with 9 bases in between that match TRBD2. The receptor was isolated from a young woman in good health and CMV-seronegative. Sequenced: PBMCs. The DNA reads as follows: TGTGCCAGCAGCTCAGGGACTAGCCCCGCGGGCGAGCAGTTCTTC. Translated, it reads CASSSGTSPAGEQFF.